This T cell receptor beta chain was documented in a study of molecular identifiers for immune sequencing clone quantification. Study-level background: Split five ways in replicates, RNA from about 20,000 or 100,000 naive CD8 cells had four portions sequenced.

Libraries of naive CD8 cells were prepared from around 20,000 to 1,000,000 sorted cells using 10%, 30% or 50% RNA. Sorting selected naive CD8 T cells with a CD8+CD4-CCR7+CD45RA+ phenotype. Previously described methods with listed TCR primers produced the bulk TCR libraries. From the PCR reads, TCRdb called clonotypes with MiXCR, one entry per CDR3 protein. The table lists about 65,000 distinct CDR3 sequences, around 18% of them singletons. This clonotype has at least ten counts. The specimen sequenced was naive CD8+ T cells from blood, with Jurkat cell RNA spiked in. The subset denotes: FACS-sorted CD8+CD4-CCR7+CD45RA+ naive T cells. This clonotype was obtained from a human donor in good health. Some libraries in this study had Jurkat cell RNA spiked in.

The DNA of the CDR3 is TGCAGTGCTAGAGAACAGCGTCTATCCTACGAGCAGTACTTC. It yields the protein CSAREQRLSYEQYF. This rearrangement joins TRBV20-1 to TRBJ2-7; D not certain. Trimming stripped 0 bases from V and 1 base from J, with 10 bases between. Looked up from germline, CDR1 is DFQATT and CDR2 is SNEGSKA (reference sequence). The CDR3 consists of 14 residues.